This passage covers 8 T cell receptor beta chains from one sample sequenced in a study of control samples from healthy donors and cancer patients. Sequencing used immunoSEQ multiplex PCR; TCRdb keeps in-frame clones, though not all of them. This sample carries more than 70,000 clones, under 90% of them seen once, and the ten largest clones take about 20%. The sample taken for sequencing was PBMCs. The receptors shown here come from a man in his 60s with lung cancer.

This clone was counted only a few times. J is TRBJ1-5 and V is TRBV7-2; TRBD1 aligns across 8 bases. Germline V gene lookup returns CDR1 SGHTA and CDR2 FQGNSA. The trim removed 5 bases at V and 2 bases at J, leaving 5 bases unmatched. The CDR3 has 15 amino acids. CDR3 sequence: CASSGQGAGNQPQHF. The CDR3 region has the DNA TGTGCCAGCAGCGGTCAGGGGGCAGGCAATCAGCCCCAGCATTTT.

In this sample, this clone turned up once. J is TRBJ2-5 and V is TRBV5-1, with a tentative D call TRBD1 (6 bases). The germline gives CDR1 SGHRS, CDR2 YFSETQ. V was pared by 3 bases and J by 6 bases, with 12 bases between. The CDR3 loop spans 13 amino acids. CDR3 sequence (DNA): TGCGCCAGCAGCTCCGAAGGGGGAAAGACCCAGTACTTC. Amino acid sequence: CASSSEGGKTQYF.

The chain combines TRBV30 with TRBJ1-6; tentatively, D is TRBD1 (5 bases). Per the germline V gene, CDR1 is GTSNPN and CDR2 is SVGIG (reference sequence). V gave up 1 base and J gave up 11 bases, with 12 bases separating them. The CDR3 covers 13 residues. The CDR3 spells CAWSEGTGTPLHF. The CDR3 bases are TGTGCCTGGAGTGAAGGGACCGGGACACCCCTCCACTTT.

This clone occurred once. This chain connects TRBV6-5 to TRBJ2-4; D might be TRBD1 or TRBD2, each matching 5 bases. This CDR3 has 14 amino acids. The germline CDR1 and CDR2 sequences are MNHEY and SVGAGI. Trimming removed 10 bases at V and 0 bases at J, with 13 bases between. CDR3 protein: CATGFGGAKNIQYF. CDR3 in DNA: TGTGCCACCGGCTTTGGGGGAGCCAAAAACATTCAGTACTTC.

The CDR3 DNA is TGTGCCAGCAGCTTAGTGGGCAGGGGTACAGATACGCAGTATTTT. Amino acids: CASSLVGRGTDTQYF. The chain has TRBV7-2 and TRBJ2-3; D is possibly TRBD1 (6 bases). Trimming stripped 1 base from V and 3 bases from J, with 11 bases between. This CDR3 region has 15 residues. CDR1 is SGHTA, CDR2 FQGNSA, per germline.

V usage is TRBV6-6 and J usage is TRBJ2-7; D is undetermined. The CDR3 length is 16 residues. Deletions cut 4 bases from V and 2 bases from J, with 18 bases between. Germline V lookup: CDR1 MNHNY, CDR2 SVGAGI (reference sequence). The CDR3 DNA follows: TGTGCCAGCAGTTCCTTCCAGATCATCAAGGCCTACGAGCAGTACTTC. Amino acids: CASSSFQIIKAYEQYF.

J is TRBJ2-3 and V is TRBV5-1; possible D gene TRBD2, 5 bases. CDR3 length: 14 amino acids. V was trimmed by 1 base and J by 6 bases, leaving 12 bases between them. Germline V gene data show CDR1 as SGHRS and CDR2 as YFSETQ. CDR3 residues: CASSLLVGSDTQYF. CDR3 DNA: TGCGCCAGCAGCTTGCTGGTAGGGAGTGATACGCAGTATTTT.

The rearrangement joins TRBV7-2 to TRBJ2-7; 9 bases are shared with TRBD2. The junction had 3 bases not matched to a gene; V was cut back by 1 base and J by 5 bases. In germline, CDR1 is SGHTA, CDR2 FQGNSA. The CDR3 totals 14 residues. CDR3 coding DNA: TGTGCCAGCAGCTTAGGAGCGGGGGGCAACGAGCAGTACTTC. Translated: CASSLGAGGNEQYF.